Here is one T cell receptor beta chain with its context. This entry belongs to a study of blood T cell repertoires in COVID-19. As for the study in general: The United States, Italy and Spain supplied acute and convalescent COVID-19 samples. The analysed material was cDNA or gDNA that came from T cells, B-cell-depleted T cells, or PBMCs.

V shed 4 bases and J shed 4 bases, with 10 bases lying between them. The germline CDR1 and CDR2 sequences are LGHDT and YNNKEL (reference sequence). The CDR3 extends over 13 amino acids. As handled by the study authors: Counts of nucleated cells, estimated from reference gene primer amplification, were obtained. The table came from immunoSEQ multiplex PCR; TCRdb's copy has only in-frame clones and leaves some out. For V, J and clone size, that table is used; D and trimming come from the DNA. The sample yields around 150,000 clones, more than 80% seen once. This clonotype was sampled from a woman aged 55 to 70 with active COVID-19. This chain joins TRBV3-1 (or the pseudogene TRBV3-2) and TRBJ1-2, with D possibly matching TRBD1 (6 bases). The sequenced material came from peripheral blood. The DNA for the CDR3 is TGTGCCAGCAGCCCCGGACAGTTCTATGGCTACACCTTC. Translating it yields CASSPGQFYGYTF.